This TCR beta chain was observed in a study of cytomegalovirus exposure and HLA in healthy donors. Study findings and constraints: A few V segments could not be told apart, such as TRBV6-2 and TRBV6-3, and were left out. Solely CMV serostatus was available to characterize immune exposure.

The PCR was carried out with 60 Vbeta primers and 13 Jbeta primers. Profiling relied on immunoSEQ multiplex PCR, and the TCRdb table lists in-frame clones only, not all of them. The table lists some 150,000 clones, around 80% of them singletons. Germline CDR1 reads SEHNR; CDR2 reads FQNEAQ (reference sequence). The trim removed 6 bases at V and 5 bases at J, leaving 7 bases unmatched. The CDR3 has 14 amino acids. Note on this clone: Its target is not known.

The sequenced sample was PBMCs. This sequence was found in a middle-aged woman in good health and CMV-seropositive. The gene calls are TRBV7-9 and TRBJ2-7, with TRBD1 matching 10 bases. The CDR3 DNA sequence: TGTGCCAGCAGTCGAGACAGGGGGCAGCACGAGCAGTACTTC. As protein: CASSRDRGQHEQYF. Full variable domain (remainder filled in from reference TRBV7-9 and TRBJ2-7): DTGVSQNPRHKITKRGQNVTFRCDPISEHNRLYWYRQTLGQGPEFLTYFQNEAQLEKSRLLSDRFSAERPKGSFSTLEIQRTEQGDSAMYLCASSRDRGQHEQYFGPGTRLTVT.